This TCR beta chain was sequenced in a study of cytomegalovirus exposure and HLA in healthy donors. Study-wide findings and caveats: A later analysis found common viral pathogens apparently linked to several of the most significant clusters. Confirmation in vitro established that a few CMV-associated chains were specific for CMV antigens. The authors enumerated 150 to 200 TCR beta chains as linked to cytomegalovirus.

This CDR3 spans 12 amino acids. V lost 7 bases, J lost 4 bases, and 8 bases lay in between. Germline values: CDR1 SGHRS, CDR2 YFSETQ. The primer mix had 60 Vbeta and 13 Jbeta primers. In the authors' workflow: There were around 77 million unique TCR beta chains by a later count, and about 11 million of them were shared. The repertoire was sequenced with immunoSEQ multiplex PCR; TCRdb's copy has only in-frame clones and lacks some. D and trimming were read from the DNA, whereas the V and J calls and clone size are those reported in that table. The sample has approximately 130,000 clones, about 74% seen once. Concerning this clone: What it recognizes is unknown.

The sequenced sample was PBMCs. The sequence derives from a man aged 30 to 45 in good health and CMV-seronegative. The chain joins TRBV5-1 to TRBJ1-4; D unclear. In DNA form, the CDR3 reads TGCGCCAGCCGCGGACTTAATGAAAAACTGTTTTTT. Translating it yields CASRGLNEKLFF.